The 28 T cell receptor beta chains in this list originate from one sample, sequenced in a study of OX40 agonist ivuxolimab in advanced cancers. The repertoire was sequenced with immunoSEQ multiplex PCR; TCRdb's copy has only in-frame clones and lacks some. The sample holds 60,000 to 75,000 clones, roughly 83% seen once. The source material was CD4+ or CD8+ T cells sorted from blood, sampled in a trial of the OX40 agonist ivuxolimab. The receptors here all came from an adult with an advanced solid tumor such as melanoma, head and neck, liver or kidney cancer.

The chain carries TRBV18 and TRBJ1-5; a possible D gene is TRBD1 (5 bases). The CDR3 is made up of 17 amino acids. The V and J ends lost 3 bases and 7 bases respectively, with 22 bases between them. The germline V gene encodes CDR1 KGHSH and CDR2 LQKENI. DNA of the CDR3: TGTGCCAGCTCACCTACACCACGGGGACTCGTGGGGCAGCCCCAGCATTTT. Encoded protein: CASSPTPRGLVGQPQHF.

The V gene is TRBV6-5, the J gene TRBJ2-5, with TRBD1 matching 9 bases. Matching the DNA end better, TRBJ2-7 makes the J call doubtful. Germline-derived CDR1 and CDR2 are MNHEY and SVGAGI. This CDR3 is 14 amino acids long. The CDR3 reads CASRRTGDSYEQYF. In DNA, the CDR3 is TGTGCCAGCAGAAGGACAGGGGACTCCTACGAGCAGTACTTC.

The chain has TRBV18 and TRBJ2-3; D is ambiguous. This CDR3 contains 15 residues. Trimming shortened V by 1 base and J by 0 bases, and 8 bases separated the two germline ends. CDR1 and CDR2 from the germline V gene are KGHSH and LQKENI. CDR3 DNA: TGTGCCAGCTCACCACAGGGCCCCAGCACAGATACGCAGTATTTT. Translating gives CASSPQGPSTDTQYF.

The J gene is TRBJ2-5, the V gene TRBV6-6, with unresolved D. The better agreement between TRBJ2-7 and the DNA end casts doubt on the J call. Germline values: CDR1 MNHNY, CDR2 SVGAGI (reference sequence). CDR3 length equals 12 residues. CDR3 in amino acids: CATQKSSYEQYF. The CDR3 DNA follows: TGTGCCACCCAAAAAAGCTCCTACGAGCAGTACTTC.

The genes are TRBV14 and TRBJ1-1, with 7 bases lining up with TRBD1. The CDR3 totals 15 residues. The germline gives CDR1 SGHDN, CDR2 FVKESK. The ends lost 4 bases at V and 0 bases at J; junction bases unmatched: 5. The CDR3 here is CASSLRQGMNTEAFF. In nucleotides, the CDR3 is TGTGCCAGCAGCCTGCGACAGGGCATGAACACTGAAGCTTTCTTT.

The chain employs TRBV2 and TRBJ1-4; D perhaps matches TRBD1 (6 bases). Germline V gives CDR1 SNHLY, CDR2 FYNNEI. The CDR3 covers 14 residues. V was pared by 7 bases and J by 14 bases, with 23 bases between. CDR3 amino acids: CASTQWGQGLSLFF. CDR3 DNA sequence: TGTGCCAGCACTCAATGGGGGCAGGGCTTAAGTCTGTTTTTT.

This chain connects TRBV27 to TRBJ1-1, with a tentative D call TRBD1 (5 bases). This CDR3 is 13 amino acids long. Germline V gives CDR1 MNHEY, CDR2 SMNVEV (reference sequence). Trimming shortened V by 8 bases and J by 1 base, and 11 bases separated the two germline ends. CDR3 amino acids: CASRDFPNTEAFF. The CDR3 nucleotides are TGTGCCAGCCGGGACTTCCCGAACACTGAAGCTTTCTTT.

As regards this clone: A junction boundary mismatches the germline segment, possibly from a read error. This chain connects TRBV6-1 to TRBJ1-1; no clear D gene. The length of the CDR3 is 14 residues. Germline values: CDR1 MNHNS, CDR2 SASEGT. The CDR3 reads CASTQLFGPFPLLF. The CDR3 region has the DNA TGTGCCAGCACCCAGTTGTTCGGGCCCTTCCCGCTTTTATTT.

The chain couples TRBV29-1 to TRBJ2-5; 7 positions match TRBD1. The CDR3 length is 12 residues. The germline V gene encodes CDR1 SQVTM and CDR2 ANQGSEA. V was pared by 6 bases and J by 5 bases, with 6 bases of the junction left unmatched. CDR3: CSVTGQLETQYF. The CDR3 bases are TGCAGCGTCACGGGACAGTTGGAGACCCAGTACTTC.

The chain couples TRBV11-2 to TRBJ1-5; D remains ambiguous. Trimming removed 5 bases from V and 0 bases from J, with 11 bases in between. The CDR3 consists of 15 residues. Germline CDR1 is SGHAT and CDR2 is FQNNGV. This CDR3 is CASSPDGNSNQPQHF. The CDR3 bases are TGTGCCAGCAGCCCGGACGGTAATAGCAATCAGCCCCAGCATTTT.

The chain is built from TRBV15 and TRBJ2-2; D might be TRBD1 (6 bases). The germline CDR1 and CDR2 sequences are LNHNV and YYDKDF (reference sequence). V dropped 2 bases and J dropped 0 bases, with 13 bases sitting between them. CDR3 length: 17 amino acids. CDR3 loop: CATSRLWTAANTGELFF. The CDR3 DNA reads as TGTGCCACCAGCAGATTGTGGACAGCCGCGAACACCGGGGAGCTGTTTTTT.

The V and J genes are TRBV6-5 and TRBJ1-5; D perhaps matches TRBD1 (5 bases). V lost 6 bases and J 4 bases, leaving 16 bases between the germline ends. The CDR3 runs 15 residues. Germline values: CDR1 MNHEY, CDR2 SVGAGI. CDR3 region: CASSPPSAGNQPQHF. The CDR3 nucleotides are TGTGCCAGCAGCCCACCATCGGCAGGGAATCAGCCCCAGCATTTT.

V and J are TRBV6-5 and TRBJ1-2; unclear D gene. Germline loops: CDR1 MNHEY, CDR2 SVGAGI. V lost 5 bases and J 4 bases, leaving 14 bases between the germline ends. The CDR3 has 14 residues. For the CDR3, the DNA is TGTGCCAGCAGTAATACAAAGGGAGTCTATGGCTACACCTTC. Amino acid sequence: CASSNTKGVYGYTF.

V gene TRBV29-1 combines with J gene TRBJ1-5, with 8 nucleotides matching TRBD1. Germline CDR1 is SQVTM and CDR2 is ANQGSEA. The CDR3 has 16 amino acids. Trimming cost V 0 bases and J 6 bases; bases outside gene matches: 10. CDR3 region: CSVEEPDRGYGQPQHF. CDR3 nucleotide sequence: TGCAGCGTTGAAGAGCCTGACAGGGGATATGGTCAGCCCCAGCATTTT.

This clone appeared a few times. The gene calls are TRBV19 and TRBJ1-2; D perhaps matches TRBD1 (6 bases). Germline lookup yields CDR1 LNHDA and CDR2 SQIVND (reference sequence). Trimming took off 1 base at V and 8 bases at J, with 17 bases between the two ends. The CDR3 length is 15 residues. CDR3 in DNA: TGTGCCAGTAGTATAGGGCAGGGGCCTCCACGGGGCTACACCTTC. This codes for CASSIGQGPPRGYTF.

This rearrangement joins TRBV14 to TRBJ2-2; D might be TRBD1 (6 bases). The CDR3 has 13 residues. Germline CDR1 and CDR2: SGHDN and FVKESK. The ends were cut back, 4 bases at V and 5 bases at J, with 8 bases in the middle. CDR3 DNA: TGTGCCAGCAGCCTCCAGGGGACCGGGGAGCTGTTTTTT. This codes for CASSLQGTGELFF.

The chain uses TRBV2 and TRBJ1-1, with D unclear. Germline V lookup: CDR1 SNHLY, CDR2 FYNNEI. CDR3 size: 14 residues. V was pared by 6 bases and J by 0 bases, with 11 bases between. CDR3 in DNA: TGTGCCAGCAGCATTATTGAGGTGAACACTGAAGCTTTCTTT. This encodes CASSIIEVNTEAFF.

V and J are TRBV2 and TRBJ2-1; maybe TRBD1 (5 bases). Per the germline V gene, CDR1 is SNHLY and CDR2 is FYNNEI. This CDR3 contains 11 residues. The CDR3 sequence is CADSPNNEQFF. CDR3 coding DNA: TGTGCAGACAGTCCCAACAATGAGCAGTTCTTC. Together with reference TRBV2 and TRBJ2-1, the CDR3 gives the full variable domain: EPEVTQTPSHQVTQMGQEVILRCVPISNHLYFYWYRQILGQKVEFLVSFYNNEISEKSEIFDDQFSVERPDGSNFTLKIRSTKLEDSAMYFCADSPNNEQFFGPGTRLTVL.

V usage is TRBV7-2 and J usage is TRBJ2-5; either TRBD1 or TRBD2 may supply D (5 bases each). The CDR3 extends over 16 amino acids. V gave up 1 base and J gave up 5 bases, with 17 bases separating them. Germline CDR1 SGHTA, CDR2 FQGNSA. CDR3 coding DNA: TGTGCCAGCAGCTTAGTCGGGACCGCCAGCGGTGAGACCCAGTACTTC. Its translation: CASSLVGTASGETQYF.

This clone occurred a few times. The chain uses TRBV7-8 and TRBJ2-7, with D perhaps assigned TRBD1 or TRBD2 (5 bases each). Germline V gene data show CDR1 as SGHVS and CDR2 as FQNEAQ. V was pared by 1 base and J by 2 bases, with 9 bases between. This CDR3 has 14 amino acids. The CDR3 protein is CASSLGRGPYEQYF. DNA for the CDR3: TGTGCCAGCAGCTTAGGTCGGGGCCCCTACGAGCAGTACTTC.

V is TRBV6-5 and J is TRBJ2-5; D may correspond to TRBD1 or TRBD2 (5 bases each). The CDR3 covers 15 residues. The ends were cut back, 0 bases at V and 3 bases at J, with 11 bases in the middle. CDR1 MNHEY and CDR2 SVGAGI come from the germline V gene. This CDR3 reads CASSYSAGTEETQYF. The CDR3 bases are TGTGCCAGCAGTTACTCTGCAGGGACGGAAGAGACCCAGTACTTC.

J is TRBJ2-6 and V is TRBV5-1, with 7 bases identical to TRBD1. From germline, CDR1 is SGHRS and CDR2 YFSETQ. This CDR3 region has 17 residues. V shed 5 bases and J 5 bases; nucleotides not matched to a gene: 13. Here the CDR3 DNA reads TGCGCCAGCAGTCTTACCGGGACAGATGACAGGGCCAACGTCCTGACTTTC. Translation gives CASSLTGTDDRANVLTF.

The chain couples TRBV7-2 to TRBJ2-3; D call uncertain. Between the trimmed V and J ends, which lost 0 bases and 4 bases, there was a span of 8 bases. CDR3 size: 14 residues. Germline CDR1 and CDR2: SGHTA and FQGNSA. In DNA, the CDR3 is TGTGCCAGCAGCTTAGCAACGGCATCAGATACGCAGTATTTT. Translating it yields CASSLATASDTQYF.

V gene TRBV10-3 combines with J gene TRBJ1-5; no definite D call. V was pared by 8 bases and J by 7 bases, with 18 bases between. Germline V gene lookup returns CDR1 ENHRY and CDR2 SYGVKD. This CDR3 has 14 amino acids. The CDR3 sequence: CAIAPLLVEQPQHF. Written as DNA, the CDR3 is TGTGCCATCGCCCCACTCTTGGTAGAGCAGCCCCAGCATTTT.

The rearrangement uses TRBV15 and TRBJ1-4; D gene unclear. The germline V gene encodes CDR1 LNHNV and CDR2 YYDKDF (reference sequence). The CDR3 is 12 amino acids. V was shortened by 2 bases and J by 8 bases, with 6 bases between the two germline ends. CDR3 DNA sequence: TGTGCCACCAGCAGACATGGAGAAAAACTGTTTTTT. Amino acid sequence: CATSRHGEKLFF.

The V gene is TRBV29-1, the J gene TRBJ2-5; either TRBD1 or TRBD2 may fit D (5 bases each). The tail of the sequence fits TRBJ2-7 better, so the J call may be wrong. This CDR3 has 13 amino acids. Per the germline V gene, CDR1 is SQVTM and CDR2 is ANQGSEA. The CDR3 loop is CSVASGQGDEQYF. The CDR3 DNA reads as TGCAGCGTTGCCTCAGGGCAGGGAGACGAGCAGTACTTC.

The chain joins TRBV7-2 to TRBJ2-3; 8 bases align to TRBD2. Germline V CDR1 and CDR2: SGHTA, FQGNSA. After removal of 1 base from V and 0 bases from J, the junction contained 3 bases not matched to a gene. This CDR3 contains 16 residues. As DNA, the CDR3 is TGTGCCAGCAGCTTAGTGTCTAGCGGGAGCACAGATACGCAGTATTTT. Its protein is CASSLVSSGSTDTQYF.

This clone appeared a few times. The chain combines TRBV5-8 with TRBJ1-5; D not resolved. V was cut by 0 bases and J by 6 bases, with 10 bases left in between. The CDR3 has 14 amino acids. Germline V CDR1 and CDR2: SGHTS, YDEGEE. In nucleotides, the CDR3 is TGTGCCAGCAGCTTGGGAGACACGACTCAGCCCCAGCATTTT. Its protein is CASSLGDTTQPQHF.